A single TCR beta chain is shown here with its context. Its antigen is not identified. These data belong to a study of blood T cells in healthy people across ages. Study conclusions and caveats: Higher diversity and more naive CD4+ cells were features of long-lived donors, compared to aged donors. Strongly correlated with naive T cell percentage was TCR beta diversity.

Germline V gives CDR1 DFQATT, CDR2 SNEGSKA (reference sequence). The CDR3 runs 17 residues. After removal of 0 bases from V and 7 bases from J, the junction contained 11 bases not matched to a gene. For the second PCR, which ran for about 7 to 11 cycles, a sample-barcoded 5' primer and a J-beta primer mix were used. Each of the cDNA molecules was tagged by a template-switch adaptor with 12 random nucleotides. TCRdb re-derived calls from the 5' RACE reads in MiXCR, one entry per CDR3 protein. The repertoire holds more than 1.4 million distinct CDR3 sequences, with roughly 45% as singletons. The sample was blood. This sequence originates from a woman aged 18-29 years in good health. The chain combines TRBV20-1 with TRBJ1-5; 11 bases match TRBD1. This CDR3 is CSARDLGRTGGRQPQHF. CDR3 DNA sequence: TGCAGTGCTAGAGATCTAGGGCGGACAGGGGGCAGGCAGCCCCAGCATTTT.